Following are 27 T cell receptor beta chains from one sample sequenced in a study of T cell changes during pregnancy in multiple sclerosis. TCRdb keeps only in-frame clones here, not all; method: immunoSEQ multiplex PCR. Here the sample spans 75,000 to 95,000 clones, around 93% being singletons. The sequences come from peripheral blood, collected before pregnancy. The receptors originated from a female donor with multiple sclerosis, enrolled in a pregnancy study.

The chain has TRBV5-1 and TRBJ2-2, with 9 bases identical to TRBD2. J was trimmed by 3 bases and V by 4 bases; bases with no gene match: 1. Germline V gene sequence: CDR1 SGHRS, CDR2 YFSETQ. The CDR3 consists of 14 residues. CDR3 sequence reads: CASSASGDTGELFF. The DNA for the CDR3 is TGCGCCAGCAGCGCTAGCGGGGACACCGGGGAGCTGTTTTTT.

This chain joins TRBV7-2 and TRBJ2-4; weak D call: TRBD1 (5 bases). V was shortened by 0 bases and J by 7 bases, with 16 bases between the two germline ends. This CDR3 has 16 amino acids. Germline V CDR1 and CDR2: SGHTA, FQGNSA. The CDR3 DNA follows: TGTGCCAGCAGCTTAGCGCCAACTAACAGGCGTAACATTCAGTACTTC. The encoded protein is CASSLAPTNRRNIQYF.

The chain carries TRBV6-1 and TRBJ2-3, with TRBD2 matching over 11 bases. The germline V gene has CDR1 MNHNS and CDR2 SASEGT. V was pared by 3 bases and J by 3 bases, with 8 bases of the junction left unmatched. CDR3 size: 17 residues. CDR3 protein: CASSEASGRIRTDTQYF. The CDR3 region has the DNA TGTGCCAGCAGTGAGGCTAGCGGGAGGATTCGTACAGATACGCAGTATTTT.

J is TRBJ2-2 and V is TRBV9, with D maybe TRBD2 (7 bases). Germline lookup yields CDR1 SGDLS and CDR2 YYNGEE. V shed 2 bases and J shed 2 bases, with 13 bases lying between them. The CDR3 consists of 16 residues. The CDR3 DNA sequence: TGTGCCAGCAGCGTCGGGCGGGGGACAAACACCGGGGAGCTGTTTTTT. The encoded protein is CASSVGRGTNTGELFF.

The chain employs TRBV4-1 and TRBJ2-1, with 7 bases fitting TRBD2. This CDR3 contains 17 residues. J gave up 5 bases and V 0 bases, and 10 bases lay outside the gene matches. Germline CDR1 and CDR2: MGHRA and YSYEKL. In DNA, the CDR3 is TGCGCCAGCAGCCAAGACGAATCCGGGAGGCTCGACAATGAGCAGTTCTTC. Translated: CASSQDESGRLDNEQFF.

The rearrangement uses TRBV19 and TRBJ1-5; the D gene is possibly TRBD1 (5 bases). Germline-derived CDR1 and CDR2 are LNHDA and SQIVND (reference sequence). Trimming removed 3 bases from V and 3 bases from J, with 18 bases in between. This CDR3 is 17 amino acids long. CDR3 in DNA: TGTGCCAGTAGTATTGGGGCTAGGCAGGCTAACAATCAGCCCCAGCATTTT. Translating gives CASSIGARQANNQPQHF.

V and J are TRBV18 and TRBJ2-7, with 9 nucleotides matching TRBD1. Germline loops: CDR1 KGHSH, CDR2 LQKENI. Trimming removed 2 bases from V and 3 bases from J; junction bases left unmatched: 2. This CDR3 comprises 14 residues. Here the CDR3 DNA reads TGTGCCAGCTCACCAGACAGGGGGAGCTACGAGCAGTACTTC. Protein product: CASSPDRGSYEQYF.

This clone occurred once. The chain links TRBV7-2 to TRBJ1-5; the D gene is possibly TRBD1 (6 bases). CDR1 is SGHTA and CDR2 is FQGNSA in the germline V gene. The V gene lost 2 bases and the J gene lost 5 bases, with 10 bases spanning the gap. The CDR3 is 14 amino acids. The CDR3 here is CASSLKGGDQPQHF. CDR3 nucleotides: TGTGCCAGCAGCTTAAAAGGGGGGGATCAGCCCCAGCATTTT. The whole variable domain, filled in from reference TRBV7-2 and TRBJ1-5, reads GAGVSQSPSNKVTEKGKDVELRCDPISGHTALYWYRQSLGQGLEFLIYFQGNSAPDKSGLPSDRFSAERTGGSVSTLTIQRTQQEDSAVYLCASSLKGGDQPQHFGDGTRLSIL.

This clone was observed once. The CDR3 DNA is TGTGCCAGCAGTTTTCTCCCGGGACAGGGTAACTACGAGCAGTACTTC. It specifies CASSFLPGQGNYEQYF. The V and J genes are TRBV28 and TRBJ2-7; 9 bases line up with TRBD1. This CDR3 is built from 16 residues. J was trimmed by 3 bases and V by 3 bases; bases with no gene match: 9. CDR1 is MDHEN, CDR2 SYDVKM, per germline.

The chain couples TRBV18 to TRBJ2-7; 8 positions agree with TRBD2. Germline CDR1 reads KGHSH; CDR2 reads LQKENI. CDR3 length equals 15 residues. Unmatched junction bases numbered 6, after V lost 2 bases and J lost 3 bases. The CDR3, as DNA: TGTGCCAGCTCACCAACCGGGGGGGGAAACTACGAGCAGTACTTC. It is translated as CASSPTGGGNYEQYF.

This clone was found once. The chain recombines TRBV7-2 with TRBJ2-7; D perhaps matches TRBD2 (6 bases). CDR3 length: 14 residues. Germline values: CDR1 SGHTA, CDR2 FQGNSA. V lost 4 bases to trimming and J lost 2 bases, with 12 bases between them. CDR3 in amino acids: CASSWDSRAYEQYF. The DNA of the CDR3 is TGTGCCAGCAGCTGGGACTCCCGCGCCTACGAGCAGTACTTC.

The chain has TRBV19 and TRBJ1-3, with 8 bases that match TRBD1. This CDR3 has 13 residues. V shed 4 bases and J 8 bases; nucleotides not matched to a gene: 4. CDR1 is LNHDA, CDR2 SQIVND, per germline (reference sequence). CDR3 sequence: CASSTDRGHTIYF. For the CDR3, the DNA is TGTGCCAGTAGTACCGACAGGGGACACACCATATATTTT.

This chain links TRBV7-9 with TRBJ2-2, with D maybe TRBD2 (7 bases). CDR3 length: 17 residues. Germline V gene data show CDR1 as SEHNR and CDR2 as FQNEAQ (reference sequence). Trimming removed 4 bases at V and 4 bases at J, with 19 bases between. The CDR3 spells CASSSYRGAAPTGELFF. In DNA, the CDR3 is TGTGCCAGCAGCTCCTACCGGGGGGCGGCCCCCACCGGGGAGCTGTTTTTT.

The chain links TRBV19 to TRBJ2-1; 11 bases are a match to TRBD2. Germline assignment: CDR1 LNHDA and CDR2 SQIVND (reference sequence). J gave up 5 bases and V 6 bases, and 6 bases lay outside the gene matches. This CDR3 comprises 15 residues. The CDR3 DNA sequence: TGTGCCAGTAGGACCGGGACTAGCGGCCACAATGAGCAGTTCTTC. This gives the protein CASRTGTSGHNEQFF.

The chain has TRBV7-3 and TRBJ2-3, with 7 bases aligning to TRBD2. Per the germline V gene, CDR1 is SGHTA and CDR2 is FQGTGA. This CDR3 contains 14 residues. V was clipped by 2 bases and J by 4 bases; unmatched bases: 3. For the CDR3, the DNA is TGTGCCAGCAGCTTACTGGGGGGGGCAGATACGCAGTATTTT. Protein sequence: CASSLLGGADTQYF. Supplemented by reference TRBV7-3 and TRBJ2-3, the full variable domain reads GAGVSQTPSNKVTEKGKYVELRCDPISGHTALYWYRQSLGQGPEFLIYFQGTGAADDSGLPNDRFFAVRPEGSVSTLKIQRTERGDSAVYLCASSLLGGADTQYFGPGTRLTVL.

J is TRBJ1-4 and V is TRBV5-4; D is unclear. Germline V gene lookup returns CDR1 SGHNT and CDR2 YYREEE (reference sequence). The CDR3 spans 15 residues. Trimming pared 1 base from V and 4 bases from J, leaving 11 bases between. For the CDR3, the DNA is TGTGCCAGCAGCTTGAGCGGCGCCGGTAATGAAAAACTGTTTTTT. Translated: CASSLSGAGNEKLFF.

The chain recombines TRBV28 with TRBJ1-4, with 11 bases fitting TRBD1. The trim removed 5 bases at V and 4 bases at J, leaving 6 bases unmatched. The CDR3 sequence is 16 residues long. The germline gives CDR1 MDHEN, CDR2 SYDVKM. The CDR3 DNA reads TGTGCCAGCAGTCCCGGACAGGGGGCGGGTAATGAAAAACTGTTTTTT. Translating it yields CASSPGQGAGNEKLFF.

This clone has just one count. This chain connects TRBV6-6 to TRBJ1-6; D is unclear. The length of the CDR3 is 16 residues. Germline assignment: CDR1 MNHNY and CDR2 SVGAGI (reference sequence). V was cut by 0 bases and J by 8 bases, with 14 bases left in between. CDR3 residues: CASSYSRVFPDSPLHF. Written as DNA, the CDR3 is TGTGCCAGCAGTTACTCTCGGGTCTTTCCGGATTCACCCCTCCACTTT.

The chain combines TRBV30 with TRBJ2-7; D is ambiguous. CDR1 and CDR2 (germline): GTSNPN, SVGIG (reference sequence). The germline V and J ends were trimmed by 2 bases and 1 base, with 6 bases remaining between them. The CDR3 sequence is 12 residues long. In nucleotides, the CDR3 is TGTGCCTGGAGTTCCGGGTCCTACGAGCAGTACTTC. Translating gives CAWSSGSYEQYF.

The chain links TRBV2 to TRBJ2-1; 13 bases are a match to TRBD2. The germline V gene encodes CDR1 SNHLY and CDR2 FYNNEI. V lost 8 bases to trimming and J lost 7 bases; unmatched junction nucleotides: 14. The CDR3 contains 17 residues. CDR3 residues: CASESEGRTSGRNEQFF. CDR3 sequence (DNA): TGTGCCAGCGAATCTGAAGGGAGGACTAGCGGGAGAAATGAGCAGTTCTTC.

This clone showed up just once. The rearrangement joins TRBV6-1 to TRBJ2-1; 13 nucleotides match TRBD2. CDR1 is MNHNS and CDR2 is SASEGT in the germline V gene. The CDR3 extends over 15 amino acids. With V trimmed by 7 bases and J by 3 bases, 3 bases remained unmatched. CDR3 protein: CASIGLAGVYNEQFF. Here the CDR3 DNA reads TGTGCCAGCATCGGACTAGCGGGAGTCTACAATGAGCAGTTCTTC.

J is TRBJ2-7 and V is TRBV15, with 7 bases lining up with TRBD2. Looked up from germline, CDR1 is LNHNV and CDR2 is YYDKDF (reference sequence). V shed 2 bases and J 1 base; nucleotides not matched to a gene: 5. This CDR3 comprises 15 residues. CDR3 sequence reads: CATSRRGGRSYEQYF. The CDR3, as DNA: TGTGCCACCAGCAGAAGGGGAGGGAGGTCCTACGAGCAGTACTTC.

The chain's CDR3 is CASSLSGTGFQPQHF. CDR3 DNA sequence: TGTGCCAGCAGTTTATCCGGGACAGGGTTTCAGCCCCAGCATTTT. The gene calls are TRBV27 and TRBJ1-5; TRBD1 matches 9 bases. Germline CDR1 and CDR2: MNHEY and SMNVEV (reference sequence). Germline trimming cut 0 bases from V and 6 bases from J; bases unmatched to any gene: 3. CDR3 length: 15 amino acids.

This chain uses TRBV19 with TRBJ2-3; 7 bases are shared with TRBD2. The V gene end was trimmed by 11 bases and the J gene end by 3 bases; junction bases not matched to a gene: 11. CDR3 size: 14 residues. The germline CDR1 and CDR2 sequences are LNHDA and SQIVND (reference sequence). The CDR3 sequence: CAAKAGGSTDTQYF. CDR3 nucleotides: TGTGCCGCCAAAGCGGGCGGGAGTACAGATACGCAGTATTTT.

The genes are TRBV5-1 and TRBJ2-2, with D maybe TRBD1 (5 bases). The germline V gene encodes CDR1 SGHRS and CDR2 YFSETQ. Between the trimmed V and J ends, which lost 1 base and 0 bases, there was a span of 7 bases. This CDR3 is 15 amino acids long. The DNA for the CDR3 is TGCGCCAGCAGCTTGTACAGGCCGAACACCGGGGAGCTGTTTTTT. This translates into CASSLYRPNTGELFF.

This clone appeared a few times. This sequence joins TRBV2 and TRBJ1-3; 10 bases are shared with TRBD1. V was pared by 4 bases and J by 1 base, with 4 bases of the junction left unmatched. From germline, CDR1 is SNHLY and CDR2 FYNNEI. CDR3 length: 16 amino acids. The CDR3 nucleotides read TGTGCCAGCAGTGGACAGGGGGCGTCGTCTGGAAACACCATATATTTT. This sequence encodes CASSGQGASSGNTIYF.

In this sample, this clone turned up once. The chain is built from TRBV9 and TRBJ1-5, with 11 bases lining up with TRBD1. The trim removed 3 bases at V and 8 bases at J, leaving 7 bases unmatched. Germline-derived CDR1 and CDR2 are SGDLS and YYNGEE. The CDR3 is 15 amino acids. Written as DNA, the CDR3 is TGTGCCAGCAGCGGAGACGGGACAGGGGGAAAGCCCCAGCATTTT. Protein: CASSGDGTGGKPQHF. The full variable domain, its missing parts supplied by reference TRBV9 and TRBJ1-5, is DSGVTQTPKHLITATGQRVTLRCSPRSGDLSVYWYQQSLDQGLQFLIQYYNGEERAKGNILERFSAQQFPDLHSELNLSSLELGDSALYFCASSGDGTGGKPQHFGDGTRLSIL.